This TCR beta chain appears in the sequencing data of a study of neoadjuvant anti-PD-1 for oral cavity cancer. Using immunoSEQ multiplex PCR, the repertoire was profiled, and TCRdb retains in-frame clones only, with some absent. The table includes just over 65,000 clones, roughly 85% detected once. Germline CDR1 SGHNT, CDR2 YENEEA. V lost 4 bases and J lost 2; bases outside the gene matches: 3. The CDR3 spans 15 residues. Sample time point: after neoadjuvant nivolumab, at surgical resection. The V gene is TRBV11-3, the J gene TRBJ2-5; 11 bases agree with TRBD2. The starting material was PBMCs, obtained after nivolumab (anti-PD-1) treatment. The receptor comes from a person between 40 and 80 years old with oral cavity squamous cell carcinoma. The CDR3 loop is CASSSTSGGQETQYF. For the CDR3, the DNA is TGTGCCAGCAGCTCCACTAGCGGGGGTCAAGAGACCCAGTACTTC.